What follows describes a single TCR beta chain. Its antigen remains unknown. The sample is drawn from a study of shared clonotypes between healthy human individuals. As for the study in general: Three plates were used per donor for CD4 naive, three for CD4 memory, two for CD8 naive and one for CD8 memory.

General study findings and limits: With four donors compared, roughly 5% of naive CD4 clonotypes were shared. Generation probabilities of non-shared clonotypes were lower (relative to those shared by all four donors). It was expected that sequencing depth would affect clonotype sharing among donors.

Trimming left V 4 bases short and J 4 bases short, with 4 bases between. CDR1 is MDHEN and CDR2 is SYDVKM in the germline V gene. The CDR3 sequence is 11 residues long. Sequencing used immunoSEQ multiplex PCR; TCRdb keeps in-frame clones, though not all of them. The data hold some 1,400,000 clones, with approximately 97% observed a single time. Sequencing was carried out using naive CD4+ T cells sorted from blood. Subset in this sample: CD45RA+ positively selected. The V call is TRBV28, the J call TRBJ1-1; D unclear. This clonotype was obtained from a man aged 25-45 years in good health. Here the CDR3 reads CASSYLTEAFF. As DNA, the CDR3 is TGTGCCAGCAGTTACCTCACTGAAGCTTTCTTT.